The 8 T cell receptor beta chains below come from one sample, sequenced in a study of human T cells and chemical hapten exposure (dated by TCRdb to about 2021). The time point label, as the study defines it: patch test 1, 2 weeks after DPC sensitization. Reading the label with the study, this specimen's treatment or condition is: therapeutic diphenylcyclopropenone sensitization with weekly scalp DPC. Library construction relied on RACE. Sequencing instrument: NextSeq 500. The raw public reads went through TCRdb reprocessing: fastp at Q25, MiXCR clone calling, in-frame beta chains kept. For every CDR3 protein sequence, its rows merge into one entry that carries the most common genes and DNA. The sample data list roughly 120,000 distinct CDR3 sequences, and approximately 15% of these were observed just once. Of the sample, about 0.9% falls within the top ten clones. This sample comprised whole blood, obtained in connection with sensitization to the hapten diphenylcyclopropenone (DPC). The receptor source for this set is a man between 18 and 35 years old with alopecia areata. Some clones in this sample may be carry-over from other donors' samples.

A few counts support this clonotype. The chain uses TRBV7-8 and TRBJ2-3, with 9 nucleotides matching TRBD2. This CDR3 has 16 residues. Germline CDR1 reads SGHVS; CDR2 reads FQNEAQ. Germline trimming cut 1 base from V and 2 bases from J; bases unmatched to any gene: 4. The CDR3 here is CASSLVLAGNTDTQYF. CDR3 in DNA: TGTGCCAGCAGCTTAGTTCTAGCGGGGAACACAGATACGCAGTATTTT.

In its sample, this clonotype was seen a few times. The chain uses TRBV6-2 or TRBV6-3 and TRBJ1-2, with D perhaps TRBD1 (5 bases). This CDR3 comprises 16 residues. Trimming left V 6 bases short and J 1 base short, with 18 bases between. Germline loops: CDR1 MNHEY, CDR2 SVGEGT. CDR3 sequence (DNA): TGTGCCAGCAGGCCACAGGCGGATTTTTTTAACTATGGCTACACCTTC. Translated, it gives CASRPQADFFNYGYTF.

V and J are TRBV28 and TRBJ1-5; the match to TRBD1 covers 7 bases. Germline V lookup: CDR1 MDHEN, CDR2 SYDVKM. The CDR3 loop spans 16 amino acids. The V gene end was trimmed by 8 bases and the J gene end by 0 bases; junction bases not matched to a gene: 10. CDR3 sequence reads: CASETQGRASNQPQHF. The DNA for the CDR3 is TGTGCCAGCGAGACACAGGGGAGGGCTAGCAATCAGCCCCAGCATTTT. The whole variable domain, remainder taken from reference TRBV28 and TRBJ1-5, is DVKVTQSSRYLVKRTGEKVFLECVQDMDHENMFWYRQDPGLGLRLIYFSYDVKMKEKGDIPEGYSVSREKKERFSLILESASTNQTSMYLCASETQGRASNQPQHFGDGTRLSIL.

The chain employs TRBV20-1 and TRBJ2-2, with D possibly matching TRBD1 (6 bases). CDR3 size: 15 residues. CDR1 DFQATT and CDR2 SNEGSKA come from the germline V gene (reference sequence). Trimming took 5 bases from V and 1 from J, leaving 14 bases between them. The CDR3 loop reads CSAARRTENTGELFF. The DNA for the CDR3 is TGCAGTGCTGCCCGCCGGACAGAGAACACCGGGGAGCTGTTTTTT.

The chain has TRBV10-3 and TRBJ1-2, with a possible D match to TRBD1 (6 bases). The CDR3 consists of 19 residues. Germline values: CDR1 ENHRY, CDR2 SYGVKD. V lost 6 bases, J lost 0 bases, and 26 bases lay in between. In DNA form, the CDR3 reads TGTGCCATCAGCGACCTGGGACACTCTGTTACATCCTCTAACTATGGCTACACCTTC. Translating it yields CAISDLGHSVTSSNYGYTF.

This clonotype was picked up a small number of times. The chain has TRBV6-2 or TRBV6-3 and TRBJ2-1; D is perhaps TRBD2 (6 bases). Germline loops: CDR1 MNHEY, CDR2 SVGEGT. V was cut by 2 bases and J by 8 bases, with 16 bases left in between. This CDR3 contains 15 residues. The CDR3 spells CASSYRGIVEDEQFF. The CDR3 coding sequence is TGTGCCAGCAGTTACCGCGGGATCGTAGAGGATGAGCAGTTCTTC.

The CDR3 loop reads CASSLAGTEQFF. The CDR3 bases are TGTGCCAGCAGCTTAGCGGGAACTGAGCAGTTCTTC. The V call is TRBV7-2, the J call TRBJ2-1; D ambiguous. This CDR3 is 12 amino acids long. V was shortened by 0 bases and J by 9 bases, with 6 bases between the two germline ends. The germline V gene has CDR1 SGHTA and CDR2 FQGNSA.

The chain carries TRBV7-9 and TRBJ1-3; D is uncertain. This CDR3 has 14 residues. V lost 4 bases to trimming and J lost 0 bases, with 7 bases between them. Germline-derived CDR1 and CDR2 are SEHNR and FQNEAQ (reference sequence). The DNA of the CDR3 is TGTGCCAGCAGCTCTCTGATCTCTGGAAACACCATATATTTT. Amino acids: CASSSLISGNTIYF.